Each of the 13 T cell receptor beta chains below was sequenced from the same sample in a study of blood T cell repertoires in COVID-19. Only in-frame clones appear in the TCRdb table, and some are missing; sequencing was by immunoSEQ multiplex PCR. The sample has about 130,000 clones, approximately 86% seen once. The specimen sequenced was peripheral blood. The receptors derive from a woman aged 45-59 years who had recovered from COVID-19.

This chain links TRBV5-5 with TRBJ2-5, with D possibly matching TRBD1 (5 bases). CDR3 length: 12 amino acids. CDR1 is SGHKS and CDR2 is YYEKEE in the germline V gene (reference sequence). Trimming cost V 3 bases and J 8 bases, with 11 bases left between them. CDR3 coding DNA: TGTGCCAGCAGCTACCAGGGAAGAACCCAGTACTTC. Translated, it gives CASSYQGRTQYF.

The J gene is TRBJ1-4, the V gene TRBV27; tentatively, D is TRBD1 (5 bases). Trimming took off 6 bases at V and 0 bases at J, with 14 bases between the two ends. This CDR3 has 16 amino acids. Germline V gene data show CDR1 as MNHEY and CDR2 as SMNVEV (reference sequence). Written as DNA, the CDR3 is TGTGCCAGCAGCGACAGACCGCTTGCAACTAATGAAAAACTGTTTTTT. It encodes CASSDRPLATNEKLFF.

This chain joins TRBV5-1 and TRBJ1-2; TRBD1 is a possible D gene (6 bases). V gave up 2 bases and J gave up 1 base, with 18 bases separating them. This CDR3 is 17 amino acids long. Germline-derived CDR1 and CDR2 are SGHRS and YFSETQ. Here the CDR3 reads CASSLPTGSSNNYGYTF. CDR3 bases: TGCGCCAGCAGCTTACCGACAGGATCATCCAATAACTATGGCTACACCTTC.

This chain uses TRBV7-8 with TRBJ2-7; weak D call: TRBD2 (5 bases). The V gene lost 5 bases and the J gene lost 4 bases, with 18 bases spanning the gap. This CDR3 has 15 amino acids. Germline CDR1 is SGHVS and CDR2 is FQNEAQ. The CDR3 bases are TGTGCCAGCAGCCTCCAACGCATAAGAGGGTACGAGCAGTACTTC. As protein: CASSLQRIRGYEQYF.

This rearrangement joins TRBV10-3 to TRBJ2-7; maybe TRBD1 (5 bases). V lost 5 bases to trimming and J lost 5 bases, with 13 bases between them. The CDR3 is made up of 13 amino acids. The V gene's germline CDR1 is ENHRY and CDR2 SYGVKD. The CDR3 nucleotides read TGTGCCATCAGTCGTCAGGGTGGCGACGAGCAGTACTTC. Encoded protein: CAISRQGGDEQYF.

The chain recombines TRBV10-2 with TRBJ1-2; TRBD1 might be the D (6 bases). V shed 6 bases and J shed 4 bases, with 9 bases lying between them. The CDR3 spans 12 residues. Germline CDR1 reads WSHSY; CDR2 reads SAAADI. The CDR3 here is CASRGDTYGYTF. In nucleotides, the CDR3 is TGCGCCAGCAGAGGGGACACCTATGGCTACACCTTC.

The chain combines TRBV10-1 with TRBJ2-2, with 14 bases aligning to TRBD2. J gave up 7 bases and V 6 bases, and 10 bases lay outside the gene matches. Germline V gene lookup returns CDR1 WNHNN and CDR2 SYGVQD (reference sequence). The CDR3 runs to 17 residues. CDR3 sequence (DNA): TGCGCCAGCAGCGAAGGACTAGCGGGGGGCCAGGTCGGGGAGCTGTTTTTT. It translates to CASSEGLAGGQVGELFF.

The J gene is TRBJ2-5, the V gene TRBV7-9; 9 positions agree with TRBD2. Per germline, CDR1 SEHNR and CDR2 FQNEAQ (reference sequence). CDR3 length: 15 residues. Unmatched junction bases numbered 8, after V lost 4 bases and J lost 5 bases. In nucleotides, the CDR3 is TGTGCCAGCAGCTCGTTTAGCGGGAGTGGGGAGACCCAGTACTTC. Translated: CASSSFSGSGETQYF. Variable domain in full (rest from reference TRBV7-9 and TRBJ2-5): DTGVSQNPRHKITKRGQNVTFRCDPISEHNRLYWYRQTLGQGPEFLTYFQNEAQLEKSRLLSDRFSAERPKGSFSTLEIQRTEQGDSAMYLCASSSFSGSGETQYFGPGTRLLVL.

The rearrangement links TRBV5-1 to TRBJ1-1; D possibly corresponds to TRBD1 (6 bases). The CDR3 totals 13 residues. Germline assignment: CDR1 SGHRS and CDR2 YFSETQ. V lost 4 bases and J 8 bases, leaving 15 bases between the germline ends. CDR3 nucleotides: TGCGCCAGCAGCCTAGGACAGACAACCGAAGCTTTCTTT. Its protein product is CASSLGQTTEAFF.

CDR3 in DNA: TGTGCCAGAAGCTTTCCGACAGAATTCAATCAGCCCCAGCATTTT. Protein: CARSFPTEFNQPQHF. The rearrangement links TRBV5-3 to TRBJ1-5; TRBD1 might be the D (5 bases). TRBV5-3 falls under the ORF class, with uncertain function. This CDR3 comprises 15 residues. Trimming cost V 2 bases and J 3 bases, with 12 bases left between them.

The V call is TRBV6-1, the J call TRBJ1-6; D is unclear. Germline lookup yields CDR1 MNHNS and CDR2 SASEGT. Between the trimmed V and J ends, which lost 2 bases and 5 bases, there was a span of 13 bases. The CDR3 has 16 residues. As DNA, the CDR3 is TGTGCCAGCAGTGAACGTCCACTCCTGAATAATTCACCCCTCCACTTT. Protein sequence: CASSERPLLNNSPLHF.

This chain joins TRBV5-1 and TRBJ2-4; perhaps TRBD1 as D (5 bases). Germline V gene data show CDR1 as SGHRS and CDR2 as YFSETQ. The V end lost 0 bases, the J end lost 1 base, and 8 bases lay between the germline ends. The CDR3 loop spans 15 amino acids. The CDR3 bases are TGCGCCAGCAGCTTGGAGGGGTGGGCCAAAAACATTCAGTACTTC. It yields the protein CASSLEGWAKNIQYF.

This chain links TRBV7-9 with TRBJ1-1, with a tentative D call TRBD1 (5 bases). The germline V and J ends were trimmed by 5 bases and 6 bases, with 13 bases remaining between them. CDR1 and CDR2 (germline): SEHNR, FQNEAQ (reference sequence). The CDR3 extends over 13 amino acids. The CDR3 protein is CASSGMATAEAFF. In nucleotides, the CDR3 is TGTGCCAGCAGCGGAATGGCGACAGCTGAAGCTTTCTTT.